This T cell receptor (beta chain) came from a study of chronic HIV infection and antiretroviral therapy. Germline loops: CDR1 ENHRY, CDR2 SYGVKD. The V end lost 4 bases, the J end lost 2 bases, and 12 bases lay between the germline ends. The CDR3 is made up of 15 amino acids. TCRdb re-called the 5' RACE reads with MiXCR, one entry per CDR3 protein. The sample records approximately 30,000 distinct CDR3 sequences, 8% to 10% being singletons. This clonotype occurred a few times. The chain is built from TRBV10-3 and TRBJ2-1, with D possibly called TRBD1 or TRBD2 (6 bases each). The sample comprised peripheral blood. The receptor was isolated from an adult who had HIV and had not received antiretroviral therapy, or was an uninfected healthy control (not recorded which). The CDR3 nucleotides read TGTGCCATCAGTGCGAGGGGGGACCCCTACAATGAGCAGTTCTTC. It is translated as CAISARGDPYNEQFF.